This T cell receptor (beta chain) was sequenced during a study of blood T cell repertoires in COVID-19. Study summary: PBMCs, B-cell-depleted T cells, or T cells were the source of the cDNA or gDNA that made up the material.

As originally analysed: It was from reference gene primer amplification that nucleated cell counts were estimated. Libraries were prepared by immunoSEQ multiplex PCR; TCRdb keeps only in-frame clonotypes and omits some of them. V and J calls plus clone size are reproduced from that table; the DNA served to infer D and trimming. The sample lists about 120,000 clones; around 89% were seen once. The sequenced sample was peripheral blood. This TCR derives from a human donor with acute or convalescent COVID-19. The donor label of this sample is uncertain.

The CDR3 is CASSQAPRVRETQYF. As DNA, the CDR3 is TGTGCCAGCAGCCAAGCTCCGCGGGTTAGGGAGACCCAGTACTTC. The V and J genes are TRBV3-1 (or the pseudogene TRBV3-2) and TRBJ2-5; D perhaps matches TRBD2 (5 bases). This CDR3 comprises 15 residues. Germline-derived CDR1 and CDR2 are LGHDT and YNNKEL (reference sequence). Trimming stripped 1 base from V and 5 bases from J, with 14 bases between.